The 2 T cell receptor beta chains reported below all come from one sample, sequenced in a study of blood T cell repertoires in COVID-19. The data were produced by immunoSEQ multiplex PCR, yet TCRdb's version contains in-frame clones alone and is incomplete. The sample includes roughly 370,000 clones, around nine tenths seen only once; the top ten take around 9.3%. Specimen: PBMCs or T cells enriched from blood (not recorded which). The receptors originated from a woman in her forties or fifties who had recovered from COVID-19.

The chain recombines TRBV4-1 with TRBJ2-7; weak D call: TRBD1 (6 bases). V lost 1 base, J lost 0 bases, and 10 bases lay in between. This CDR3 is 15 amino acids long. Germline-derived CDR1 and CDR2 are MGHRA and YSYEKL. The CDR3 is CASSQGKGHSYEQYF. As DNA, the CDR3 is TGCGCCAGCAGCCAAGGGAAGGGACACTCCTACGAGCAGTACTTC.

The chain is built from TRBV2 and TRBJ2-5, with D perhaps matching TRBD2 (6 bases). This CDR3 has 14 residues. Germline-derived CDR1 and CDR2 are SNHLY and FYNNEI. Between the trimmed V and J ends, which lost 4 bases and 2 bases, there was a span of 11 bases. The CDR3 bases are TGTGCCAGCAGTGTGGGAGGACTTCAAGAGACCCAGTACTTC. This sequence encodes CASSVGGLQETQYF.